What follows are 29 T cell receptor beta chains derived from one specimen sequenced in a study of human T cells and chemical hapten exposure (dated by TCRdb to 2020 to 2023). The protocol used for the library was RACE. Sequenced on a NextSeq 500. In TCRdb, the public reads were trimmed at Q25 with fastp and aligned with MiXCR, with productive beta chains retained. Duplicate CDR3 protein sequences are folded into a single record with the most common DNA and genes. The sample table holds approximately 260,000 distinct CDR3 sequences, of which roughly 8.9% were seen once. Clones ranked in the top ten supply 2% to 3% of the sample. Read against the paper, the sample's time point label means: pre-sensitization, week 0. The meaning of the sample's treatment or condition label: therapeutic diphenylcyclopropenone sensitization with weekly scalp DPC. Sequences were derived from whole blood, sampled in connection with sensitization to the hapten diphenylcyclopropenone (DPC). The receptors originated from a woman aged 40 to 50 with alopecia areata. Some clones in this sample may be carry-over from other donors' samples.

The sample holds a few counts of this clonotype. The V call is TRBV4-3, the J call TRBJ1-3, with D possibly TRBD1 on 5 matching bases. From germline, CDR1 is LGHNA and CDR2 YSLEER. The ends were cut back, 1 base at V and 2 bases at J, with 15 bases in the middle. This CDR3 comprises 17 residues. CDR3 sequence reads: CASSQVEGPLTGNTIYF. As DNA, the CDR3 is TGCGCCAGCAGCCAAGTGGAGGGGCCACTGACTGGAAACACCATATATTTT.

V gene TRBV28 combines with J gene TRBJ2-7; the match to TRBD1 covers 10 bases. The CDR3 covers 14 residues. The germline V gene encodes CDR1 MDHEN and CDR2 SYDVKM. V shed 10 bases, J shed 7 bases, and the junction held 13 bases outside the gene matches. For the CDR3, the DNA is TGTGCCACCTGCGACGGGACAGGGGATCGGGAGCAGTACTTC. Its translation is CATCDGTGDREQYF. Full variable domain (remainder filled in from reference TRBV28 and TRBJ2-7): DVKVTQSSRYLVKRTGEKVFLECVQDMDHENMFWYRQDPGLGLRLIYFSYDVKMKEKGDIPEGYSVSREKKERFSLILESASTNQTSMYLCATCDGTGDREQYFGPGTRLTVT.

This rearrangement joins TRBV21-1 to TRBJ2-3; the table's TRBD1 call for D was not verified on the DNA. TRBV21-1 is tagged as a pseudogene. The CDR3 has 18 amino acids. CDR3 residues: CASSKAGDGDPSTDTQYF. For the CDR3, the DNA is TGTGCCAGCAGCAAAGCCGGGGACGGAGACCCTAGCACAGATACGCAGTATTTT.

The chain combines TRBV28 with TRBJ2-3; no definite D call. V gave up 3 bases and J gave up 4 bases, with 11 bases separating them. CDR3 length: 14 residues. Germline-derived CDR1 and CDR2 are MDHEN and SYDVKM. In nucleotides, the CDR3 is TGTGCCAGCAGTTTTTCCCCCGGCGCAGATACGCAGTATTTT. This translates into CASSFSPGADTQYF.

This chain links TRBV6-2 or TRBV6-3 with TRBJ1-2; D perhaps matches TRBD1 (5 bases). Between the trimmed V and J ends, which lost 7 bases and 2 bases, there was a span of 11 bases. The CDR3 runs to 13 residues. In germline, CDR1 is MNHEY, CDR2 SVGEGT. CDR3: CASKTTANYGYTF. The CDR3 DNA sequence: TGTGCCAGCAAAACGACAGCAAACTATGGCTACACCTTC.

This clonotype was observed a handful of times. The CDR3: CASSQVGAAEAFF. The CDR3 DNA is TGTGCCAGCAGCCAAGTGGGGGCCGCTGAAGCTTTCTTT. The V and J genes are TRBV3-1 and TRBJ1-1, with a tentative D call TRBD1 (6 bases). The CDR3 sequence is 13 residues long. Looked up from germline, CDR1 is LGHDT and CDR2 is YNNKEL (reference sequence). With 1 base removed from V and 6 bases from J, the gap between germline ends came to 9 bases. Combining the CDR3 with reference TRBV3-1 and TRBJ1-1 gives the whole variable domain DTAVSQTPKYLVTQMGNDKSIKCEQNLGHDTMYWYKQDSKKFLKIMFSYNNKELIINETVPNRFSPKSPDKAHLNLHINSLELGDSAVYFCASSQVGAAEAFFGQGTRLTVV.

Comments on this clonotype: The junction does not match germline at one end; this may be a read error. The CDR3 sequence: CASSSSLDSYNKQFF. As DNA, the CDR3 is TGTGCCAGCAGCTCATCTCTAGACTCCTACAATAAGCAGTTCTTC. This sequence joins TRBV7-8 and TRBJ2-1; D ambiguous. Germline loops: CDR1 SGHVS, CDR2 FQNEAQ. The CDR3 covers 15 residues.

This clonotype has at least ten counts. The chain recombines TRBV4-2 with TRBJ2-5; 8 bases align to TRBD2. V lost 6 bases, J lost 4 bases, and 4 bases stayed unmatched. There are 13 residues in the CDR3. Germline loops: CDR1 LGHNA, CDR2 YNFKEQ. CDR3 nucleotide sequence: TGTGCCAGCAGTTTGGCGGGAGGAGAGACCCAGTACTTC. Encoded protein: CASSLAGGETQYF.

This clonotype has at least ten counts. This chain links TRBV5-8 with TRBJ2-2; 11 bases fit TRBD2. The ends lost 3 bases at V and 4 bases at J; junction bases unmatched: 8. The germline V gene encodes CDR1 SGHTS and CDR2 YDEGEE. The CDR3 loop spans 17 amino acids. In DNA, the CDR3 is TGTGCCAGCAGCTCGTCCGGGACTAGCGGACCCACCGGGGAGCTGTTTTTT. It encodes CASSSSGTSGPTGELFF.

The CDR3 region has the DNA TGTGCCAGCTCCCAGGGGGACTTCAATCAGCCCCAGCATTTT. The encoded protein is CASSQGDFNQPQHF. V usage is TRBV18 and J usage is TRBJ1-5; 7 bases agree with TRBD1. J lost 3 bases, V lost 6 bases, and 5 bases had no gene match. The germline gives CDR1 KGHSH, CDR2 LQKENI. The CDR3 loop spans 14 amino acids.

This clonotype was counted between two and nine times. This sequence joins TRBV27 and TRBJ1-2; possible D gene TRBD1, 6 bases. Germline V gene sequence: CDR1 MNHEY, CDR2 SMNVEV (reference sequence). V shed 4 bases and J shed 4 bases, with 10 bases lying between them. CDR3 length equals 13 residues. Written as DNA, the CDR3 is TGTGCCAGCAGTTCAGGACAGTTCTATGGCTACACCTTC. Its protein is CASSSGQFYGYTF.

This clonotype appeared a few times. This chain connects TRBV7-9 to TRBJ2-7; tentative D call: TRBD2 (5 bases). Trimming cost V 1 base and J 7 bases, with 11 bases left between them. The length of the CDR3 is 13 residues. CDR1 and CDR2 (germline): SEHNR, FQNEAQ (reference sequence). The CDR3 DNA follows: TGTGCCAGCAGCTTAGACTCGGAGGTGGAGCAGTACTTC. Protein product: CASSLDSEVEQYF.

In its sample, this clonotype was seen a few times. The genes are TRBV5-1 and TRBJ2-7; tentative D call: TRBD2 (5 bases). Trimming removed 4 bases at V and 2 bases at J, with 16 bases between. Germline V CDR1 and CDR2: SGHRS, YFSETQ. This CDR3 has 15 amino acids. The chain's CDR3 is CASSTGEVATYEQYF. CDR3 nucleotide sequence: TGCGCCAGCAGCACCGGGGAAGTAGCCACCTACGAGCAGTACTTC.

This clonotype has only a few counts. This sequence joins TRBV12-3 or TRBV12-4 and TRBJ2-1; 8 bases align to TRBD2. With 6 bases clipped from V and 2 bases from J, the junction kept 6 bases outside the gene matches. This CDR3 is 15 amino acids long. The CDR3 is CASRELAVTYNEQFF. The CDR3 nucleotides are TGTGCCAGCAGGGAACTAGCGGTAACCTACAATGAGCAGTTCTTC.

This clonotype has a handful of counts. The CDR3 loop reads CSARVAGEFYEQYF. The CDR3, as DNA: TGCAGTGCTAGAGTGGCGGGAGAATTCTACGAGCAGTACTTC. The V gene is TRBV20-1, the J gene TRBJ2-7; TRBD2 matches 7 bases. The CDR3 runs to 14 residues. J gave up 3 bases and V 1 base, and 6 bases lay outside the gene matches. CDR1 and CDR2 from the germline V gene are DFQATT and SNEGSKA (reference sequence).

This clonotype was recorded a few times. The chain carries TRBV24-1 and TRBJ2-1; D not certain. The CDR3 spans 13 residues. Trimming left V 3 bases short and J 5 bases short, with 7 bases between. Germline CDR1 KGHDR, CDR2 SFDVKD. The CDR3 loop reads CATSDPRDNEQFF. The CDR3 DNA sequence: TGTGCCACCAGTGATCCCCGGGACAATGAGCAGTTCTTC.

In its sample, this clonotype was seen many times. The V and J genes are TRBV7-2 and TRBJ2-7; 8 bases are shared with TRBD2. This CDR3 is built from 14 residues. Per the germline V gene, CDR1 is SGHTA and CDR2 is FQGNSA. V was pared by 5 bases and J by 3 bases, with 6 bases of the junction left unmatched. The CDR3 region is CASSPGLANYEQYF. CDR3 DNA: TGTGCCAGCAGCCCAGGACTAGCTAACTACGAGCAGTACTTC.

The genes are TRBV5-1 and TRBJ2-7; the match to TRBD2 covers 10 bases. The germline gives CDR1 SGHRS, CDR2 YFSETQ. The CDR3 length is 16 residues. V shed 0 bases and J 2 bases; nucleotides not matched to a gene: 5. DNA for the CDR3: TGCGCCAGCAGCTTGGCTAGCGGGAGAAAGACCTACGAGCAGTACTTC. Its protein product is CASSLASGRKTYEQYF.

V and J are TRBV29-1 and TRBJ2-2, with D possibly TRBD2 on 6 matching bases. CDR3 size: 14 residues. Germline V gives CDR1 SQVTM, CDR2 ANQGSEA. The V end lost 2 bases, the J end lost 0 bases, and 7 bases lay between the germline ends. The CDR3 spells CSVERGTNTGELFF. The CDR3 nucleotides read TGCAGCGTTGAACGGGGGACGAACACCGGGGAGCTGTTTTTT.

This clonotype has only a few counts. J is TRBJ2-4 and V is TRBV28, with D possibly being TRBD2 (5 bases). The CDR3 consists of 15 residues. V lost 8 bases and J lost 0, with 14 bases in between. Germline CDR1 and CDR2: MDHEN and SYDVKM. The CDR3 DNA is TGTGCCAGCGGGTCGACAAGCGGAGCCAAAAACATTCAGTACTTC. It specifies CASGSTSGAKNIQYF.

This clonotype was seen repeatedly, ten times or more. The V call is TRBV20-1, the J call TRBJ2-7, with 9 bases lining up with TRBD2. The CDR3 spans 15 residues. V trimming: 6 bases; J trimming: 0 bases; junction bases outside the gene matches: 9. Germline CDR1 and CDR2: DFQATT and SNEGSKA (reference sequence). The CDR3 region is CSAPGLARSSYEQYF. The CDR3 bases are TGCAGTGCACCGGGACTAGCTAGGTCCTCCTACGAGCAGTACTTC.

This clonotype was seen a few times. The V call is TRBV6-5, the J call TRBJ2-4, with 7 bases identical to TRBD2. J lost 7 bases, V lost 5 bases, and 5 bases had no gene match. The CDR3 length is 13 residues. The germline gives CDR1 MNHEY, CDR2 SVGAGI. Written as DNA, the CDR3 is TGTGCCAGCAGTCCGACTAGCTCTAACATTCAGTACTTC. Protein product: CASSPTSSNIQYF.

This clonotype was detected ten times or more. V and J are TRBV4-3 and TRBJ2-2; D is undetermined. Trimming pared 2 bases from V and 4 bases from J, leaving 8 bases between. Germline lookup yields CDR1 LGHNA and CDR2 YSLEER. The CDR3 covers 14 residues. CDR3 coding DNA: TGCGCCAGCAGCCAATCACGACTCACCGGGGAGCTGTTTTTT. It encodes CASSQSRLTGELFF.

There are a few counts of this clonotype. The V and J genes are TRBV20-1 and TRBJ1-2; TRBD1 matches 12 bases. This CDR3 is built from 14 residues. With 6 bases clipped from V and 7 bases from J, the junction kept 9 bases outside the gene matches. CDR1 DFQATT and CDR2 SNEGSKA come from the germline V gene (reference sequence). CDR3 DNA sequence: TGCAGTGCCCCCCGGGACAGGGGGCAAAGTGGCTACACCTTC. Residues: CSAPRDRGQSGYTF.

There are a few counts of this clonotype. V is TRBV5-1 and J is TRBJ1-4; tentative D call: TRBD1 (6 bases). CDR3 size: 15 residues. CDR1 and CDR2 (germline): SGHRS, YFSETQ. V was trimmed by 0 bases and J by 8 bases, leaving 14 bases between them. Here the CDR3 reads CASSLDGQLREKLFF. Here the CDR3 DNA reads TGCGCCAGCAGCTTGGACGGACAGTTAAGGGAAAAACTGTTTTTT.

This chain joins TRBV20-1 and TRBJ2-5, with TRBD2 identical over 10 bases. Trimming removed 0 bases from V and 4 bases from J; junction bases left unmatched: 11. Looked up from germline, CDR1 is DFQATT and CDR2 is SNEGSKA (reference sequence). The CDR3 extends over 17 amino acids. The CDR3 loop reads CSARDEASGREVETQYF. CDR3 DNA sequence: TGCAGTGCTAGAGATGAGGCTAGCGGGAGAGAAGTAGAGACCCAGTACTTC.

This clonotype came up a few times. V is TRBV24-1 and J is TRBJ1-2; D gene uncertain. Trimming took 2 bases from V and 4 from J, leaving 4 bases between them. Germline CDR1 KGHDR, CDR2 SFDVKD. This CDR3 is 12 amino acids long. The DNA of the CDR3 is TGTGCCACCAGTGATTCCAGCTATGGCTACACCTTC. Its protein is CATSDSSYGYTF.

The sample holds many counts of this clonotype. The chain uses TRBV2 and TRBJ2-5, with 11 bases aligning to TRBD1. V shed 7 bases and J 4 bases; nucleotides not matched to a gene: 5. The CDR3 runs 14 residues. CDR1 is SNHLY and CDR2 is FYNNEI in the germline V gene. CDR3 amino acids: CASNGQGALETQYF. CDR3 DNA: TGTGCCAGCAATGGACAGGGGGCATTAGAGACCCAGTACTTC.

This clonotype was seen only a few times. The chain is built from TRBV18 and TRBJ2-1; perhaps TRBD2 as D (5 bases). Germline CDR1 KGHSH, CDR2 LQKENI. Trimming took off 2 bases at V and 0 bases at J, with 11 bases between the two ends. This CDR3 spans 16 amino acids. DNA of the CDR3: TGTGCCAGCTCACCAGACTATTCGAGCTCCTACAATGAGCAGTTCTTC. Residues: CASSPDYSSSYNEQFF.